This T cell receptor beta chain comes out of a study of T-cell memory formation after mild COVID-19. Whole-study results and caveats: A second wave of clones peaked on day 37, and their SARS-CoV-2 specificity went unconfirmed. The pre-infection memory compartment contained some responding clones, suggesting cross-reactive memory joined.

With constant-segment primers, 5'RACE yielded cDNA libraries of TCR alpha and TCR beta that carried sample barcodes and UMIs. Via MiXCR, TCRdb re-called the 5' RACE reads, giving one row per CDR3 protein. The top ten hold about 22% of the sample, which has roughly 310,000 distinct CDR3 sequences, approximately 15% seen once. A remark on this clonotype: What it binds is not known.

CDR3 length equals 13 residues. Trimming cost V 0 bases and J 10 bases, with 10 bases left between them. Per the germline V gene, CDR1 is MGHRA and CDR2 is YSYEKL. This receptor was identified in a man between 18 and 35 years old who had mild COVID-19 (a few samples of this study predate the infection). Cell type and time point are not known. Sequencing was carried out using PBMCs or a T cell subset sorted from them (not recorded which). This chain links TRBV4-1 with TRBJ2-1, with a tentative D call TRBD1 (5 bases). The CDR3 DNA follows: TGCGCCAGCAGCCAAGAGGGGCGAGTAGAGCAGTTCTTC. Its translation is CASSQEGRVEQFF.